This is a list of T cell receptor beta chains from one sample in a study of T cell responses to AZD1222 COVID-19 vaccine. The method was immunoSEQ multiplex PCR; TCRdb's version includes in-frame clones alone and lacks a portion of them. In the table there are 95,000 to 150,000 clones, 92% of which are singletons. The sample consisted of peripheral blood, taken on day 0 of AZD1222 vaccination. Receptors were obtained from an adult in good health. CDR3s include the opening cysteine and the closing phenylalanine or tryptophan. The D gene is left open where the match is weak. Part of the rows lack a size; the others show once, few, many or a class for expanded clones.

>NA|TRBV5-1|NA|TRBJ2-7
TGCGCCAGCAGCTTGGGTAGCGCGTCCATACTACCCTACGAGCAGTACTTC
CASSLGSASILPYEQYF
>NA|TRBV2|NA|TRBJ2-5
TGTGCCAGCAGCACGATTATAGTCCTAAACGACGGCATTGAGACCCAGTACTTC
CASSTIIVLNDGIETQYF
>NA|TRBV5-4|NA|TRBJ1-2
TGTGCCAGCAGTCCCTCTAGTTTGGAGGGCTATGGCTACACCTTC
CASSPSSLEGYGYTF
>NA|TRBV29-1|TRBD2|TRBJ2-5
TGCAGCGGGCGGGGGACTAGCGGATCACAAGAGACCCAGTACTTC
CSGRGTSGSQETQYF
>NA|TRBV19|TRBD2|TRBJ2-1
TGTGCCAGTAGTACGACTAGCGGGAGGGCCGGGAATGAGCAGTTCTTC
CASSTTSGRAGNEQFF
>NA|TRBV7-2|NA|TRBJ2-5
TGTGCCAGCAGCCCCGGATTAAGTGAAGAGACCCAGTACTTC
CASSPGLSEETQYF
>once|TRBV5-6|TRBD1|TRBJ1-2
TGTGCCAGCAGCAGGGACAGGACTAGGGGCTACACCTTC
CASSRDRTRGYTF
>NA|TRBV2|NA|TRBJ1-4
TGTGCCAGCATGATAGAGGGAGAGGGTGAAAAACTGTTTTTT
CASMIEGEGEKLFF
>NA|TRBV10-3|TRBD1|TRBJ1-4
TGTGCCATCAGTAGGACAGGGGGGCCCGCTAATGAAAAACTGTTTTTT
CAISRTGGPANEKLFF
>NA|TRBV28|TRBD2|TRBJ2-1
TGTGCCAGCAGTCCCGGGATAGCGGGGCTGAATGAGCAGTTCTTC
CASSPGIAGLNEQFF